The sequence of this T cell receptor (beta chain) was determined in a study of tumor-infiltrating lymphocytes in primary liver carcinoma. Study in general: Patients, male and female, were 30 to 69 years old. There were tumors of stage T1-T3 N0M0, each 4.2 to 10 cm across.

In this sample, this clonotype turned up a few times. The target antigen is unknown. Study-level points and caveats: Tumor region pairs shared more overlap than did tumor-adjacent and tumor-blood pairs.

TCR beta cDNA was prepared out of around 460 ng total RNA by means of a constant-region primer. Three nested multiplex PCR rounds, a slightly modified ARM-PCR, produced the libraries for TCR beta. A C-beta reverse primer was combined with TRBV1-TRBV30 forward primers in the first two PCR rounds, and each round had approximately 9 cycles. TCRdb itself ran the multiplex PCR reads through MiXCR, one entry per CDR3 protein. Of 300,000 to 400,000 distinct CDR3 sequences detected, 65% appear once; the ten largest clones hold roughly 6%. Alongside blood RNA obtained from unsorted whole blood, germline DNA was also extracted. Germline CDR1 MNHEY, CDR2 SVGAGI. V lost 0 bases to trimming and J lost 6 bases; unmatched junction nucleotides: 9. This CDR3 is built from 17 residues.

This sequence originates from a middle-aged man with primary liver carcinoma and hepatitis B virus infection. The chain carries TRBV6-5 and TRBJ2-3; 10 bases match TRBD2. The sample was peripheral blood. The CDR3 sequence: CASSYSSASGSLDTQYF. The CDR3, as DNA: TGTGCCAGCAGTTACTCTTCCGCTAGCGGGAGTCTGGATACGCAGTATTTT.